These 24 T cell receptor beta chains were sequenced from one sample in a study of radiotherapy plus CTLA-4 blockade in lung cancer. Some clones are missing from TCRdb's copy, which holds only in-frame ones; the method was immunoSEQ multiplex PCR. The repertoire has 90,000 or so clones, roughly four fifths of them found once; the top ten carry 0.82%. The input for sequencing was peripheral blood, taken from a patient treated with radiotherapy plus ipilimumab. The source of these receptors is a human donor with non-small cell lung cancer who had stable disease on radiotherapy plus ipilimumab.

The chain joins TRBV21-1 to TRBJ1-5. TRBV21-1 corresponds to a pseudogene. The CDR3 length is 16 residues. The CDR3 coding sequence is TGTGCCAGCAGCAAAGGGAAGAAGTATAGCAATCAGCCCCAGCATTTT. It translates to CASSKGKKYSNQPQHF.

The rearrangement links TRBV6-1 to TRBJ2-5; 12 bases agree with TRBD2. This CDR3 comprises 15 residues. The ends lost 2 bases at V and 2 bases at J; junction bases unmatched: 0. CDR1 is MNHNS and CDR2 is SASEGT in the germline V gene. CDR3 nucleotide sequence: TGTGCCAGCAGTGAACTAGCGGGGGGGCAAGAGACCCAGTACTTC. It specifies CASSELAGGQETQYF.

The table lists this clone with a count of one. The chain combines TRBV6-5 with TRBJ1-6; possible D gene TRBD1, 6 bases. Per germline, CDR1 MNHEY and CDR2 SVGAGI. V was cut by 3 bases and J by 7 bases, with 10 bases left in between. This CDR3 contains 14 residues. CDR3 protein: CASSYGQSNSPLHF. DNA of the CDR3: TGTGCCAGCAGTTATGGACAGTCCAATTCACCCCTCCACTTT.

The chain couples TRBV5-1 to TRBJ2-2; 8 nucleotides align to TRBD2. Germline V gives CDR1 SGHRS, CDR2 YFSETQ. J lost 0 bases, V lost 4 bases, and 2 bases had no gene match. This CDR3 spans 15 amino acids. CDR3 in DNA: TGCGCCAGCAGCCCCGGGGGGGCGAACACCGGGGAGCTGTTTTTT. As protein: CASSPGGANTGELFF.

The chain couples TRBV28 to TRBJ2-5; D ambiguous. Germline V gene lookup returns CDR1 MDHEN and CDR2 SYDVKM. The CDR3 has 12 residues. The V end lost 2 bases, the J end lost 4 bases, and 5 bases lay between the germline ends. The CDR3 DNA follows: TGTGCCAGCAGTTTACCCCCAGAGACCCAGTACTTC. This encodes CASSLPPETQYF.

The genes are TRBV2 and TRBJ2-1, with D perhaps matching TRBD2 (5 bases). Germline lookup yields CDR1 SNHLY and CDR2 FYNNEI. The CDR3 contains 17 residues. Deletions cut 0 bases from V and 0 bases from J, with 12 bases between. The chain's CDR3 is CASSEARGQLSYNEQFF. The CDR3 DNA is TGTGCCAGCAGTGAAGCGCGCGGGCAGCTCTCCTACAATGAGCAGTTCTTC.

This rearrangement joins TRBV28 to TRBJ2-2, with a possible D match to TRBD1 (8 bases). Trimming took off 8 bases at V and 5 bases at J, with 15 bases between the two ends. The CDR3 spans 14 residues. CDR1 and CDR2 from the germline V gene are MDHEN and SYDVKM. CDR3 residues: CASGYRGGTGELFF. CDR3 nucleotide sequence: TGTGCCAGCGGCTACAGGGGGGGGACCGGGGAGCTGTTTTTT.

This chain's CDR3 is CASSPGTSGSSYEQYF. In DNA, the CDR3 is TGTGCCAGCAGTCCGGGGACTAGCGGGAGTTCCTACGAGCAGTACTTC. This chain uses TRBV28 with TRBJ2-7, with 14 bases fitting TRBD2. The CDR3 has 16 residues. Germline V gives CDR1 MDHEN, CDR2 SYDVKM. With V trimmed by 5 bases and J by 1 base, 4 bases remained unmatched.

The rearrangement joins TRBV5-4 to TRBJ2-7; D may be TRBD2 (5 bases). V lost 2 bases and J lost 6, with 12 bases in between. The germline CDR1 and CDR2 sequences are SGHNT and YYREEE (reference sequence). The CDR3 is made up of 13 amino acids. CDR3 sequence: CASSLTGRTEQYF. The CDR3 nucleotides read TGTGCCAGCAGCTTAACGGGAAGGACCGAGCAGTACTTC.

The chain carries TRBV19 and TRBJ1-5, with a weak D call TRBD1 (6 bases). Trimming pared 3 bases from V and 5 bases from J, leaving 14 bases between. CDR1 and CDR2 from the germline V gene are LNHDA and SQIVND (reference sequence). CDR3 length: 15 amino acids. CDR3 in DNA: TGTGCCAGTAGTATGGGGGCCGCGGGGGATCAGCCCCAGCATTTT. This sequence encodes CASSMGAAGDQPQHF.

The chain recombines TRBV7-2 with TRBJ2-7; either TRBD1 or TRBD2 may supply D (6 bases each). CDR1 and CDR2 (germline): SGHTA, FQGNSA. With 6 bases removed from V and 6 bases from J, the gap between germline ends came to 21 bases. This CDR3 comprises 15 residues. Here the CDR3 reads CASRTGGQGNLEQYF. In DNA form, the CDR3 reads TGTGCCAGCAGGACCGGGGGCCAGGGGAATCTCGAGCAGTACTTC.

The genes are TRBV14 and TRBJ2-1, with D possibly TRBD2 on 5 matching bases. Per the germline V gene, CDR1 is SGHDN and CDR2 is FVKESK. There are 13 residues in the CDR3. V gave up 0 bases and J gave up 10 bases, with 10 bases separating them. Here the CDR3 reads CASSQERRTEQFF. The CDR3 nucleotides are TGTGCCAGCAGCCAAGAACGGAGGACGGAGCAGTTCTTC.

J is TRBJ1-1 and V is TRBV28; 8 bases fit TRBD1. V trimming: 4 bases; J trimming: 5 bases; junction bases outside the gene matches: 3. The CDR3 contains 13 residues. The V gene's germline CDR1 is MDHEN and CDR2 SYDVKM. CDR3 nucleotides: TGTGCCAGCAGTTCGACAGGGGAAACTGAAGCTTTCTTT. Encoded protein: CASSSTGETEAFF.

The chain's CDR3 is CASSKIAGERDTQYF. CDR3 sequence (DNA): TGTGCCAGCAGTAAAATAGCGGGAGAGAGAGATACGCAGTATTTT. The J gene is TRBJ2-3, the V gene TRBV6-5, with 9 positions matching TRBD2. This CDR3 has 15 residues. Trimming cost V 5 bases and J 5 bases; bases outside gene matches: 8. In germline, CDR1 is MNHEY, CDR2 SVGAGI.

The V gene is TRBV6-5, the J gene TRBJ1-1; D gene ambiguous. The germline V gene encodes CDR1 MNHEY and CDR2 SVGAGI. V lost 4 bases, J lost 1 base, and 7 bases lay in between. The CDR3 extends over 13 amino acids. This CDR3 is CASSLDPNTEAFF. The CDR3 nucleotides are TGTGCCAGCAGTTTAGATCCGAACACTGAAGCTTTCTTT.

The genes are TRBV7-9 and TRBJ1-2; D not certain. The V end lost 0 bases, the J end lost 4 bases, and 12 bases lay between the germline ends. Germline V CDR1 and CDR2: SEHNR, FQNEAQ (reference sequence). The CDR3 loop spans 15 amino acids. CDR3 sequence (DNA): TGTGCCAGCAGCTTAGCGCGTCCAGACTTCTATGGCTACACCTTC. It codes for CASSLARPDFYGYTF.

The chain has TRBV28 and TRBJ2-7; a possible D gene is TRBD2 (5 bases). Trimming shortened V by 2 bases and J by 9 bases, and 11 bases separated the two germline ends. This CDR3 is built from 12 residues. Germline CDR1 MDHEN, CDR2 SYDVKM. The CDR3 region has the DNA TGTGCCAGCAGTTTAGGGCGGGCCGGGCAGTACTTC. It encodes CASSLGRAGQYF.

The chain uses TRBV9 and TRBJ2-7; 7 nucleotides line up with TRBD1. The trim removed 4 bases at V and 4 bases at J, leaving 11 bases unmatched. In germline, CDR1 is SGDLS, CDR2 YYNGEE. This CDR3 has 15 residues. The CDR3 is CASSPGTARAYEQYF. The CDR3 coding sequence is TGTGCCAGCAGCCCAGGGACAGCTCGGGCTTACGAGCAGTACTTC.

The CDR3 DNA follows: TGTGCCAGCAGCGTTGACACCTTAAGCAATCAGCCCCAGCATTTT. Residues: CASSVDTLSNQPQHF. This chain joins TRBV5-5 and TRBJ1-5; D is uncertain. The CDR3 is 15 amino acids. Per germline, CDR1 SGHKS and CDR2 YYEKEE (reference sequence). Trimming took 4 bases from V and 1 from J, leaving 12 bases between them.

The rearrangement links TRBV5-8 to TRBJ1-5; a weak D match, TRBD1 (5 bases). Between the trimmed V and J ends, which lost 6 bases and 2 bases, there was a span of 12 bases. CDR1 and CDR2 (germline): SGHTS, YDEGEE. This CDR3 is 14 amino acids long. Here the CDR3 reads CASIRGLGNQPQHF. CDR3 DNA: TGTGCCAGCATCCGGGGGTTGGGCAATCAGCCCCAGCATTTT.

The genes are TRBV27 and TRBJ2-7, with D uncertain. Between the trimmed V and J ends, which lost 2 bases and 5 bases, there was a span of 22 bases. From germline, CDR1 is MNHEY and CDR2 SMNVEV (reference sequence). This CDR3 contains 17 residues. The CDR3 region has the DNA TGTGCCAGCAGTTTAGGCCCCCCGGCTTCCTACTACGACGAGCAGTACTTC. It encodes CASSLGPPASYYDEQYF.

The CDR3 nucleotides are TGCGCCAGCAGCGGGGACAGTCCTGGGGACTATGGCTACACCTTC. Protein: CASSGDSPGDYGYTF. This chain links TRBV5-1 with TRBJ1-2; 7 bases map to TRBD1. V lost 4 bases, J lost 3 bases, and 9 bases stayed unmatched. The length of the CDR3 is 15 residues. Germline V lookup: CDR1 SGHRS, CDR2 YFSETQ.

The chain joins TRBV14 to TRBJ1-2, with D perhaps matching TRBD1 (5 bases). This CDR3 region has 13 residues. V was clipped by 2 bases and J by 5 bases, with 9 bases between them. Looked up from germline, CDR1 is SGHDN and CDR2 is FVKESK. The CDR3 nucleotides read TGTGCCAGCAGCCAAAGGGGTCCTTATGGCTACACCTTC. Translating gives CASSQRGPYGYTF.

The rearrangement links TRBV11-2 to TRBJ2-1; the D is unclear. Germline V lookup: CDR1 SGHAT, CDR2 FQNNGV. V was cut by 0 bases and J by 3 bases, with 6 bases left in between. The CDR3 is 14 residues long. Written as DNA, the CDR3 is TGTGCCAGCAGCTTAGACTCCCTCTACAATGAGCAGTTCTTC. Its translation: CASSLDSLYNEQFF.